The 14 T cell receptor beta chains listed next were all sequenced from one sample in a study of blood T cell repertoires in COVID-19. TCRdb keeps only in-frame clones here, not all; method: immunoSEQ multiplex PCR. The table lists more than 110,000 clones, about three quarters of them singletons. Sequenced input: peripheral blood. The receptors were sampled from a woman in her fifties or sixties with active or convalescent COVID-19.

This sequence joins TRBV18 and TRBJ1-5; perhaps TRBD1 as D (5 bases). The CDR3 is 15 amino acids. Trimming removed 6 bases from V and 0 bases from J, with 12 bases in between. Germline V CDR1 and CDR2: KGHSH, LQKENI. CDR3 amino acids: CASSFDRDSNQPQHF. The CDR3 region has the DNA TGTGCCAGCTCTTTCGACAGAGATAGCAATCAGCCCCAGCATTTT. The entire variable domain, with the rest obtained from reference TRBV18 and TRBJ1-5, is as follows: NAGVMQNPRHLVRRRGQEARLRCSPMKGHSHVYWYRQLPEEGLKFMVYLQKENIIDESGMPKERFSAEFPKEGPSILRIQQVVRGDSAAYFCASSFDRDSNQPQHFGDGTRLSIL.

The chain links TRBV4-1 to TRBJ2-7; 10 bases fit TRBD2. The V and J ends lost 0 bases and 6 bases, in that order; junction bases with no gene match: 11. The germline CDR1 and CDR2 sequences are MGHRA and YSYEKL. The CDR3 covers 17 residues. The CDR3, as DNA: TGCGCCAGCAGCCAAGAAGATCGGCTAGCGGGAGTCGGCGAGCAGTACTTC. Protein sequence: CASSQEDRLAGVGEQYF.

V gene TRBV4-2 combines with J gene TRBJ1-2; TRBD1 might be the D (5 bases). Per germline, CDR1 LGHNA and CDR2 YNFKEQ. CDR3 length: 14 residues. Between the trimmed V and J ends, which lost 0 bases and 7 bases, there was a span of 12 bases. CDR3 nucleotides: TGTGCCAGCAGCCAAGATCCCCAGGGCAGTGGCTACACCTTC. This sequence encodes CASSQDPQGSGYTF.

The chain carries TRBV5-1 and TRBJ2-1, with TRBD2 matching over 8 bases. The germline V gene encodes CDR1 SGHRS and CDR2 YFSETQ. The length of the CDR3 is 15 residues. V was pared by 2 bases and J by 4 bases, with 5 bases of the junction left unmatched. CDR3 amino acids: CASSFQTSEYNEQFF. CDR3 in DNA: TGCGCCAGCAGCTTTCAGACTAGCGAGTACAATGAGCAGTTCTTC. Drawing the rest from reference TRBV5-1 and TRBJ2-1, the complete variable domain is KAGVTQTPRYLIKTRGQQVTLSCSPISGHRSVSWYQQTPGQGLQFLFEYFSETQRNKGNFPGRFSGRQFSNSRSEMNVSTLELGDSALYLCASSFQTSEYNEQFFGPGTRLTVL.

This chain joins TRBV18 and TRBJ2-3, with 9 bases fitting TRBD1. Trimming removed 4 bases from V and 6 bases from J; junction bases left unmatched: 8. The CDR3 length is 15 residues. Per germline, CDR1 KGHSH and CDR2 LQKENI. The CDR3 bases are TGTGCCAGCTCACAGTCGACAGGGGGATTGGATACGCAGTATTTT. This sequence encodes CASSQSTGGLDTQYF.

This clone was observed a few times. CDR3 protein: CSVEDPSGNGDEQFF. DNA for the CDR3: TGCAGCGTTGAAGATCCTAGCGGGAATGGCGATGAGCAGTTCTTC. The chain uses TRBV29-1 and TRBJ2-1, with 9 bases that match TRBD2. The CDR3 totals 15 residues. Trimming took 0 bases from V and 8 from J; bases not matched to a gene: 8. Germline V gene data show CDR1 as SQVTM and CDR2 as ANQGSEA.

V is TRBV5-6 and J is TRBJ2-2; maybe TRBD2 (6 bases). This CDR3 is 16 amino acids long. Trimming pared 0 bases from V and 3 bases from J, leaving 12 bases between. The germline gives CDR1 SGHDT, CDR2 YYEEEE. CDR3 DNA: TGTGCCAGCAGCTTGGATAGCTGGAGGGACACCGGGGAGCTGTTTTTT. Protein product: CASSLDSWRDTGELFF.

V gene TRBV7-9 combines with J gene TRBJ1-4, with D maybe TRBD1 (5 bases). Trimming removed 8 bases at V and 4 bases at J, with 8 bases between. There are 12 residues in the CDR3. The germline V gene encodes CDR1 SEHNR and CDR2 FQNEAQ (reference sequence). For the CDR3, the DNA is TGTGCCAGCGGGGCTAATAATGAAAAACTGTTTTTT. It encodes CASGANNEKLFF.

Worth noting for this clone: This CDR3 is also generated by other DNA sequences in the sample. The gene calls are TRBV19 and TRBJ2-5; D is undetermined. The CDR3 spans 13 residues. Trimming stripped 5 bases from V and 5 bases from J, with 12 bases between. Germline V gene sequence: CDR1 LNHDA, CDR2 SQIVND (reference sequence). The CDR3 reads CASSDRPRETQYF. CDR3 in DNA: TGTGCCAGTAGTGATAGGCCCAGGGAGACCCAGTACTTC.

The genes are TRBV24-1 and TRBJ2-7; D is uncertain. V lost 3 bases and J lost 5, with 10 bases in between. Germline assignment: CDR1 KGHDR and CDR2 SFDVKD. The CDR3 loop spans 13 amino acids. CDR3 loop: CATSDPGFNEQYF. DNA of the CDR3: TGTGCCACCAGTGATCCCGGGTTCAACGAGCAGTACTTC.

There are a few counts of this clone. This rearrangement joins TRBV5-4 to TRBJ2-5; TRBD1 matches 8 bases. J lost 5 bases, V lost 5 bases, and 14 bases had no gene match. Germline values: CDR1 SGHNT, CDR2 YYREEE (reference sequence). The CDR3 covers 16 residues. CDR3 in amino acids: CASRPSGRGRGETQYF. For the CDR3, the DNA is TGTGCCAGCAGGCCCTCGGGCAGGGGGCGCGGGGAGACCCAGTACTTC.

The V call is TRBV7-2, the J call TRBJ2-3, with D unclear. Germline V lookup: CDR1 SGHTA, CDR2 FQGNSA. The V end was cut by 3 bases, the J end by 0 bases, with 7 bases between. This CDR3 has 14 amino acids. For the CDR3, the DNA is TGTGCCAGCAGCTTCGTCCTAAGCACAGATACGCAGTATTTT. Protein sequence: CASSFVLSTDTQYF.

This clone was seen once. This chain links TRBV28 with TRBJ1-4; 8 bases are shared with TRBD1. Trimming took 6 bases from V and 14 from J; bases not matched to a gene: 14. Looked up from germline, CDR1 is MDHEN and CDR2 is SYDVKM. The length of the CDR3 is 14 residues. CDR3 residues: CASSAPGQEFLLFF. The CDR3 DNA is TGTGCCAGCAGCGCCCCGGGACAGGAGTTCTTGCTGTTTTTT.

In DNA form, the CDR3 reads TGTGCCAGCAGCTCTAACTCGGGACTAGCGGGGGCGGGCGGGGAGCTGTTTTTT. Amino acid sequence: CASSSNSGLAGAGGELFF. V gene TRBV7-2 combines with J gene TRBJ2-2, with 14 bases matching TRBD2. The ends lost 4 bases at V and 7 bases at J; junction bases unmatched: 11. CDR3 length equals 18 residues. Germline-derived CDR1 and CDR2 are SGHTA and FQGNSA.